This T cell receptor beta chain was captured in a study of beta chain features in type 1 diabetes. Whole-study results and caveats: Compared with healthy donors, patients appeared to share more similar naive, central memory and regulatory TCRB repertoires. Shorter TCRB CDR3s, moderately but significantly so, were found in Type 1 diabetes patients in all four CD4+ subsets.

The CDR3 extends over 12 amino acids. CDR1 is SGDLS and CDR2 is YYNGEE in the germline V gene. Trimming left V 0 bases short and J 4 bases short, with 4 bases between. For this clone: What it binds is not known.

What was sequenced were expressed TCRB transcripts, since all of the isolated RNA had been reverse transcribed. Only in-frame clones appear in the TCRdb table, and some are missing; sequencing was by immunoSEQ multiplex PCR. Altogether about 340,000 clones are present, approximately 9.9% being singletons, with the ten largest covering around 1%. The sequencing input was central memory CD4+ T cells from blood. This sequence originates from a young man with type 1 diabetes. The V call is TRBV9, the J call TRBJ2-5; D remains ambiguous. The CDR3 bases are TGTGCCAGCAGCGTAGCTGGAGAGACCCAGTACTTC. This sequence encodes CASSVAGETQYF.